The source of this TCR beta chain is a study of persistence of HIV-infected CD4 T cells. Whole-study results and caveats: Proviral oligoclonality tracked with TCR oligoclonality within the same sorted cells. TCR analyses could not target the rare provirus-carrying CMV-responding cells.

The V gene lost 7 bases and the J gene lost 5 bases, with 15 bases spanning the gap. This CDR3 spans 14 amino acids. Per germline, CDR1 LNHDA and CDR2 SQIVND (reference sequence). The sample holds a few counts of this clone. No antigen is known for it. This was the immunoSEQ version 4 assay in survey mode. Sequenced by immunoSEQ multiplex PCR; TCRdb stores in-frame clones only, minus some. The sample consists of over 10,000 clones, about 66% of them appearing once. Overlapping HIV-1 Gag 15-mer peptides at around 1 ug per peptide per mL were used. CD4+ T cells upregulating both CD40 ligand and CD69 were sorted as responding cells.

The rearrangement links TRBV19 to TRBJ2-1; tentative D call: TRBD1 (5 bases). Source: CD4+ T cells sorted from PBMCs after roughly 17-hour stimulation, taken from a patient who received antiretroviral therapy. The TCR was taken from an adult man with HIV who was CMV-seropositive. The CDR3 coding sequence is TGTGCCAGTAAGGGGATCGACAGCGACAATGAGCAGTTCTTC. It translates to CASKGIDSDNEQFF.